The 32 T cell receptor beta chains presented below share a single source sample, sequenced in a study of molecular identifiers for immune sequencing clone quantification. TCRdb passed the PCR reads through MiXCR, listing each CDR3 protein once. The sample records hundreds of thousands of distinct CDR3 sequences, about 20% being singletons. The sample consisted of naive CD8+ T cells from blood, with Jurkat cell RNA spiked in. The subset: FACS-sorted CD8+CD4-CCR7+CD45RA+ naive T cells. The receptors originated from a human donor in good health. Some libraries in this study had Jurkat cell RNA spiked in.

Remarks on this clonotype: This sequence may be a read error, since a much larger clone differs from it by one base. This sequence joins TRBV5-1 and TRBJ1-2, with D perhaps TRBD1 (6 bases). Germline lookup yields CDR1 SGHRS and CDR2 YFSETQ. CDR3 length equals 15 residues. The CDR3 DNA sequence: TGCGCCAGCGGCTTGGCAGGGGCCTCTGCCTATGGCTACACCTTC. Amino acids: CASGLAGASAYGYTF.

Comments on this clonotype: This may come from a read error, since a much larger clone is one base off. The CDR3 bases are TGTGCCAGCAGCCCTCCTCCTTGGAATGGCTACACCTTC. Translating gives CASSPPPWNGYTF. The chain links TRBV11-2 to TRBJ1-2; no reliable D call. Trimming cost V 5 bases and J 6 bases, with 13 bases left between them. The CDR3 totals 13 residues. CDR1 is SGHAT, CDR2 FQNNGV, per germline. Full variable domain (remainder filled in from reference TRBV11-2 and TRBJ1-2): EAGVAQSPRYKIIEKRQSVAFWCNPISGHATLYWYQQILGQGPKLLIQFQNNGVVDDSQLPKDRFSAERLKGVDSTLKIQPAKLEDSAVYLCASSPPPWNGYTFGSGTRLTVV.

This clonotype was found a few times. CDR3 DNA sequence: TGTGCCAGCTCCCCCATTCTAGCGGGGGTCGACGAGCAGTACTTC. Amino acid sequence: CASSPILAGVDEQYF. The rearrangement links TRBV18 to TRBJ2-7; the match to TRBD2 covers 10 bases. CDR1 and CDR2 from the germline V gene are KGHSH and LQKENI. CDR3 length: 15 residues. Trimming at V came to 6 bases and at J to 5 bases, leaving 10 bases not matched to a gene.

This clonotype was counted at least ten times. The gene calls are TRBV29-1 and TRBJ1-2, with 11 bases matching TRBD1. The length of the CDR3 is 15 residues. Looked up from germline, CDR1 is SQVTM and CDR2 is ANQGSEA. CDR3 bases: TGCAGTGCTGGCCCGGGACAGGGGGAAATTTATGGCTACACCTTC. Translating it yields CSAGPGQGEIYGYTF.

This clonotype was picked up many times. The chain uses TRBV3-1 and TRBJ1-5; 8 bases are a match to TRBD1. The germline gives CDR1 LGHDT, CDR2 YNNKEL (reference sequence). This CDR3 spans 15 amino acids. Trimming took 5 bases from V and 5 from J; bases not matched to a gene: 8. CDR3 in DNA: TGTGCCAGCAGCGACGGGACAGGCGACTATCAGCCCCAGCATTTT. Its translation is CASSDGTGDYQPQHF.

V gene TRBV4-1 combines with J gene TRBJ2-2; D unclear. The germline V and J ends were trimmed by 8 bases and 1 base, with 11 bases remaining between them. CDR1 is MGHRA and CDR2 is YSYEKL in the germline V gene. CDR3 length: 14 amino acids. The CDR3 sequence is CASSSAGNTGELFF. In DNA, the CDR3 is TGCGCCAGCTCGTCGGCAGGGAACACCGGGGAGCTGTTTTTT.

This clonotype was recorded many times. The V call is TRBV7-9, the J call TRBJ2-2; no clear D. The CDR3 runs to 12 residues. V was trimmed by 5 bases and J by 6 bases, leaving 7 bases between them. Germline V lookup: CDR1 SEHNR, CDR2 FQNEAQ (reference sequence). As DNA, the CDR3 is TGTGCCAGCAGCCCGATCTCCGGGGAGCTGTTTTTT. It encodes CASSPISGELFF.

V usage is TRBV28 and J usage is TRBJ2-3; 9 nucleotides line up with TRBD1. Trimming removed 3 bases from V and 5 bases from J; junction bases left unmatched: 6. CDR1 MDHEN and CDR2 SYDVKM come from the germline V gene. The CDR3 covers 15 residues. CDR3 region: CASSLWGTGRDTQYF. CDR3 nucleotides: TGTGCCAGCAGTTTGTGGGGGACAGGGAGAGATACGCAGTATTTT.

At least ten counts were recorded for this clonotype. The rearrangement links TRBV30 to TRBJ2-7, with D unclear. The V end lost 0 bases, the J end lost 2 bases, and 8 bases lay between the germline ends. The germline V gene encodes CDR1 GTSNPN and CDR2 SVGIG (reference sequence). This CDR3 comprises 13 residues. The chain's CDR3 is CAWSVDGPYEQYF. The DNA of the CDR3 is TGTGCCTGGAGTGTAGACGGCCCCTACGAGCAGTACTTC. The full variable domain, with the rest looked up from reference TRBV30 and TRBJ2-7, is SQTIHQWPATLVQPVGSPLSLECTVEGTSNPNLYWYRQAAGRGLQLLFYSVGIGQISSEVPQNLSASRPQDRQFILSSKKLLLSDSGFYLCAWSVDGPYEQYFGPGTRLTVT.

This clonotype was seen only a few times. The chain has TRBV18 and TRBJ2-1, with D possibly matching TRBD2 (7 bases). Germline CDR1 is KGHSH and CDR2 is LQKENI. The germline V and J ends were trimmed by 6 bases and 4 bases, with 16 bases remaining between them. The CDR3 runs 15 residues. CDR3 sequence: CASSGGQGQYNEQFF. The CDR3 bases are TGTGCCAGCTCCGGGGGGCAGGGCCAATACAATGAGCAGTTCTTC.

The rearrangement joins TRBV12-3 or TRBV12-4 to TRBJ1-1; D unresolved. V gave up 5 bases and J gave up 6 bases, with 22 bases separating them. This CDR3 has 16 residues. Here the CDR3 reads CASSPLGEEAGAEAFF. DNA for the CDR3: TGTGCCAGCAGTCCGCTCGGGGAAGAGGCTGGGGCTGAAGCTTTCTTT.

The chain recombines TRBV4-1 with TRBJ2-2; TRBD2 matches 8 bases. With 1 base clipped from V and 8 bases from J, the junction kept 9 bases outside the gene matches. Germline CDR1 reads MGHRA; CDR2 reads YSYEKL. CDR3 size: 16 residues. As DNA, the CDR3 is TGCGCCAGCAGCCAAGGACTAGCGAAAAGAGATGGGGAGCTGTTTTTT. Its translation: CASSQGLAKRDGELFF.

This clonotype was recorded a few times. J is TRBJ2-1 and V is TRBV11-3; D unresolved. V was shortened by 4 bases and J by 8 bases, with 9 bases between the two germline ends. This CDR3 comprises 12 residues. Germline CDR1 SGHNT, CDR2 YENEEA. CDR3: CASSSRGHEQFF. The CDR3 DNA follows: TGTGCCAGCAGCTCTAGAGGTCATGAGCAGTTCTTC.

In the case of this clonotype: Just one base apart from a much larger clone, this may be a read error. CDR3 amino acids: CASRTSGVTDTQHF. The CDR3 region has the DNA TGTGCCAGCAGGACTAGCGGGGTGACAGATACGCAGCATTTT. The chain couples TRBV27 to TRBJ2-3; perhaps TRBD1 as D (5 bases). The tail of the sequence fits TRBJ1-5 better, so the J call may be wrong. Germline V gene sequence: CDR1 MNHEY, CDR2 SMNVEV (reference sequence). This CDR3 is 14 amino acids long.

This clonotype was counted ten times or more. The V and J genes are TRBV14 and TRBJ2-3; D may be TRBD1 or TRBD2 (5 bases each). This CDR3 has 16 amino acids. Germline CDR1 and CDR2: SGHDN and FVKESK. Trimming took off 4 bases at V and 2 bases at J, with 16 bases between the two ends. The CDR3 protein is CASSPEWGPATDTQYF. CDR3 sequence (DNA): TGTGCCAGCAGCCCCGAGTGGGGACCTGCCACAGATACGCAGTATTTT.

Comments on this clonotype: A much larger clone is a single base away; this may be a read error. The chain links TRBV28 to TRBJ1-5; D is undetermined. V was trimmed by 4 bases and J by 1 base, leaving 11 bases between them. The CDR3 runs 15 residues. Germline V lookup: CDR1 MDHEN, CDR2 SYDVKM. The CDR3 coding sequence is TGTGCCAGCAGTTCCTGGGGTGCAAGCAATCAGCCCCAGCATTTT. Its protein is CASSSWGASNQPQHF.

The rearrangement links TRBV19 to TRBJ2-7, with D perhaps TRBD1 or TRBD2 (6 bases each). Germline V gives CDR1 LNHDA, CDR2 SQIVND (reference sequence). V was pared by 8 bases and J by 5 bases, with 19 bases between. CDR3 length: 14 residues. The CDR3 DNA is TGTGCCAGTTCTCGGTGGGGGGCTGAGGACGAGCAGTACTTC. This codes for CASSRWGAEDEQYF.

This clonotype was seen more than once but under ten times. A much larger clone lies one base from this, so it may be a read error. The J gene is TRBJ2-7, the V gene TRBV20-1, with D perhaps matching TRBD2 (5 bases). In germline, CDR1 is DFQATT, CDR2 SNEGSKA (reference sequence). CDR3 size: 14 residues. Trimming removed 3 bases from V and 2 bases from J, with 14 bases in between. The CDR3 nucleotides are TGCAGTGCTAGGTCAGCGGCAGGCCCCTACGAGCAGTACTTC. Its protein is CSARSAAGPYEQYF.

This clonotype was detected ten times or more. The chain carries TRBV14 and TRBJ2-5; no definite D call. Trimming cost V 1 base and J 5 bases, with 8 bases left between them. The CDR3 extends over 13 amino acids. Germline lookup yields CDR1 SGHDN and CDR2 FVKESK. This CDR3 reads CASSQVRLETQYF. The CDR3 DNA reads as TGTGCCAGCAGCCAAGTCCGCTTGGAGACCCAGTACTTC.

This clonotype was seen ten or more times. The genes are TRBV28 and TRBJ2-3; D is unresolved. Germline V gene data show CDR1 as MDHEN and CDR2 as SYDVKM. Trimming pared 5 bases from V and 2 bases from J, leaving 23 bases between. This CDR3 is 18 amino acids long. The CDR3 bases are TGTGCCAGCAGTCCCCCTTACCCGACACGTTCGGACACAGATACGCAGTATTTT. This gives the protein CASSPPYPTRSDTDTQYF.

Many counts were recorded for this clonotype. The genes are TRBV19 and TRBJ2-7; TRBD2 aligns across 7 bases. CDR1 is LNHDA and CDR2 is SQIVND in the germline V gene (reference sequence). Trimming cost V 4 bases and J 0 bases; bases outside gene matches: 6. The CDR3 sequence is 15 residues long. The CDR3 spells CASSTRETTSYEQYF. CDR3 sequence (DNA): TGTGCCAGTAGTACGCGGGAGACCACCTCCTACGAGCAGTACTTC. The complete variable domain, with remaining parts taken from reference TRBV19 and TRBJ2-7, reads DGGITQSPKYLFRKEGQNVTLSCEQNLNHDAMYWYRQDPGQGLRLIYYSQIVNDFQKGDIAEGYSVSREKKESFPLTVTSAQKNPTAFYLCASSTRETTSYEQYFGPGTRLTVT.

A remark on this clonotype: A much larger clone differs by one base, so this may be a read error. This chain connects TRBV4-1 to TRBJ2-3; the D call may be TRBD1 or TRBD2 (5 bases each). The CDR3 has 15 residues. CDR1 is MGHRA, CDR2 YSYEKL, per germline. The V end lost 1 base, the J end lost 8 bases, and 16 bases lay between the germline ends. CDR3 residues: CASSQVGADGVTQYF. The CDR3 DNA reads TGCGCCAGCAGCCAAGTCGGGGCTGATGGAGTTACGCAGTATTTT.

The rearrangement uses TRBV19 and TRBJ2-1; TRBD2 agrees at 9 bases. The CDR3 extends over 17 amino acids. V trimming: 0 bases; J trimming: 2 bases; junction bases outside the gene matches: 5. The V gene's germline CDR1 is LNHDA and CDR2 SQIVND (reference sequence). CDR3 nucleotides: TGTGCCAGTAGTATAGATGGGCTAGCGGGACCCTACAATGAGCAGTTCTTC. Translating it yields CASSIDGLAGPYNEQFF.

For this clonotype: A much more abundant neighbour one base away suggests this may be a read error. This chain links TRBV7-2 with TRBJ2-7; D call uncertain. V lost 3 bases and J lost 0, with 18 bases in between. Germline CDR1 SGHTA, CDR2 FQGNSA. The CDR3 spans 17 residues. This CDR3 is CASSFGDGSLSSYEQYF. CDR3 nucleotide sequence: TGTGCCAGCAGCTTCGGTGATGGTAGTCTCAGCTCCTACGAGCAGTACTTC.

This clonotype was detected many times. The chain couples TRBV6-2 or TRBV6-3 to TRBJ2-7, with D perhaps given as TRBD1 or TRBD2 (6 bases each). Germline loops: CDR1 MNHEY, CDR2 SVGEGT. CDR3 size: 12 residues. Trimming left V 7 bases short and J 3 bases short, with 10 bases between. Written as DNA, the CDR3 is TGTGCCAGCATGAGGGGGGTCTACGAGCAGTACTTC. The encoded protein is CASMRGVYEQYF.

This clonotype was counted ten times or more. This chain connects TRBV4-1 to TRBJ2-3; 8 nucleotides line up with TRBD1. Per germline, CDR1 MGHRA and CDR2 YSYEKL. V lost 4 bases and J lost 3; bases outside the gene matches: 6. This CDR3 has 15 residues. CDR3 sequence: CASSRSTGETDTQYF. Written as DNA, the CDR3 is TGCGCCAGCAGCCGATCGACAGGGGAAACAGATACGCAGTATTTT.

Only a few counts were recorded for this clonotype. As DNA, the CDR3 is TGTGCCAGCAGCCATGACAGCCTCTCCTACGAGCAGTACTTC. Amino acids: CASSHDSLSYEQYF. The J gene is TRBJ2-7, the V gene TRBV3-2. TRBV3-2 is classified as a pseudogene. CDR3 length: 14 amino acids.

This clonotype was observed at least ten times. This sequence joins TRBV5-6 and TRBJ2-3, with TRBD1 identical over 11 bases. This CDR3 region has 16 residues. Germline V gene sequence: CDR1 SGHDT, CDR2 YYEEEE. Trimming took 4 bases from V and 1 from J; bases not matched to a gene: 5. The CDR3 DNA reads as TGTGCCAGCAGCATGGGACAGGGGGTTGGCACAGATACGCAGTATTTT. It codes for CASSMGQGVGTDTQYF.

This clonotype has a count of ten or more. V and J are TRBV7-6 and TRBJ2-5; no clear D gene. Germline V lookup: CDR1 SGHVS, CDR2 FNYEAQ. This CDR3 contains 13 residues. V lost 0 bases and J lost 5, with 7 bases in between. The CDR3 DNA reads TGTGCCAGCAGCTTAGCTCAGTGGGAGACCCAGTACTTC. Residues: CASSLAQWETQYF.

Details on this clonotype: It may be a read error: a sequence one base away is much more abundant. The V gene is TRBV27, the J gene TRBJ2-3; D is perhaps TRBD1 (5 bases). Germline V gene lookup returns CDR1 MNHEY and CDR2 SMNVEV (reference sequence). This CDR3 contains 17 residues. V dropped 2 bases and J dropped 2 bases, with 17 bases sitting between them. The CDR3 bases are TGTGCCAGCAGTTTAATCAGGGTGCAGGGCCCCACAGATACGCAGTATTTT. Translation gives CASSLIRVQGPTDTQYF.

This clonotype was detected only a few times. CDR3 sequence: CASSAGTGFSYEQYF. The CDR3 nucleotides are TGTGCCAGCAGCGCCGGGACAGGCTTCTCCTACGAGCAGTACTTC. The chain recombines TRBV5-6 with TRBJ2-7, with 8 bases identical to TRBD1. Germline V lookup: CDR1 SGHDT, CDR2 YYEEEE. Germline trimming cut 4 bases from V and 0 bases from J; bases unmatched to any gene: 6. This CDR3 is 15 amino acids long.

This clonotype occurred a few times. The V and J genes are TRBV14 and TRBJ1-1, with 8 bases fitting TRBD1. The CDR3 runs to 16 residues. V was clipped by 6 bases and J by 7 bases; unmatched bases: 16. Germline CDR1 reads SGHDN; CDR2 reads FVKESK. The CDR3 DNA follows: TGTGCCAGCAGTTTTTGGGCGGGACAGGAGATCAATGAAGCTTTCTTT. Protein: CASSFWAGQEINEAFF.